This T cell receptor (beta chain) was recovered during a study of tumor-infiltrating lymphocytes in primary liver carcinoma (dated by TCRdb to the late 2010s). Study-wide context: Roughly five patients with histopathologically diagnosed primary liver carcinoma underwent surgical resection in China between 2015 and March 2016. Of the five patients, three men and two women aged 30 to 69 years, four had hepatocellular carcinoma and one had combined HCC and intrahepatic cholangiocarcinoma. The tumors of the five patients were staged as T1-T3 N0M0, with maximum diameters ranging from 4.2 to 10 cm. Samples yielded roughly 3.65 to 7.5 million productive TCRbeta reads; read depth did not differ significantly between tissue types. TCRbeta repertoire sequencing, expression microarrays and whole-exome sequencing were combined in the study across five regions of each liver tumor, with adjacent normal tissue and blood also included. A total of 35 specimens from 5 patients, comprising some 25 tumor regions, 5 adjacent noncancerous liver tissues and 5 peripheral blood samples, were covered by TCRbeta repertoire sequencing. Reproducibility between technical replicate repertoires was high, with correlation coefficients above 0.95 and mean shared-clone rates near 0.89.

TCRbeta-specific cDNA was reverse-transcribed from 500 ng total RNA using a constant-region primer and ProtoScript II reverse transcriptase. TCRbeta libraries were built with three nested multiplex PCR rounds, a slightly modified ARM-PCR procedure. Each of the first two PCR rounds ran for around 11 cycles using multiplex TRBV1-TRBV30 forward primers together with a Cbeta reverse primer. Sample barcodes and Illumina adapters were added in a final 25-cycle PCR with Deep VentR polymerase. Before sequencing, amplicons between 200 and 500 bp were purified from gel using a QIAquick gel extraction kit. An Illumina HiSeq 2500 was used to sequence the TCRbeta amplicons, generating 250-bp paired-end reads. The source study handled its data this way. Reads were quality-trimmed with Trimmomatic v0.33, and paired reads were merged with FLASH v1.2.11 to recover full CDR3 sequences. MiGEC v1.2.1b assigned V, D and J germline segments to the rearranged TCRbeta sequences. Clonotype statistics and Shannon-Wiener diversity indices were calculated with VDJtools v1.0.0. Except for diversity analysis, only each sample's 250 most abundant clonotypes were used in subsequent analyses to reduce sampling bias. TCRdb itself trimmed the public reads at Q25 with fastp, ran MiXCR and retained productive beta chains. Every distinct CDR3 protein forms one entry, paired with its most common genes and DNA. The V and J calls here are based on TCRdb, not the publication. This sample gives 300,000 to 350,000 distinct CDR3 sequences in total; less than 65% of them show up just once. The top ten clonotypes cover 5% to 6.5% of the sample.

General study outcomes and caveats: Compared with blood, tumors had a significantly larger share of the repertoire taken up by the top 250 clones (p = 0.039). Only the TCR beta chain was sequenced, which likely underestimates true repertoire diversity because unpaired alpha chains were not captured. Since the samples were bulk and unsorted, there was no way to compare CD4+ and CD8+ T cell repertoires. The study included only five patients, and the authors note findings should be validated in a larger study. Consistent with antigen-driven expansion, pairs of tumor regions showed higher repertoire overlap (mean about 36%) than either tumor-adjacent pairs (around 17%) or tumor-blood pairs (roughly 15%).

Blood RNA was extracted from unsorted whole blood with TRIzol reagent; germline DNA came from the DNeasy Blood & Tissue kit. Chronic HBV infection was present in the patients, and the patients were treatment-naive at sampling. About 3.7 milliliters of peripheral blood were collected into K2EDTA tubes before surgery. The V and J ends are trimmed by 5 bases and 2 bases, leaving 19 bases between them. The germline V gene specifies SGHAT as CDR1 and FQNNGV as CDR2. The CDR3, cysteine through phenylalanine, is 16 amino acids long. Left in the record is the CDR3 DNA by itself, 48 bases read in frame from the first base. To note about this clonotype: The antigen this receptor binds is unknown. No base-level quality is on record; no much larger clone is a single base apart.

Rearrangement joined TRBV11-2 to TRBJ2-7; TRBD2 is possibly the D segment (5 matching bases). The sequence was collected from a man aged 35-49 years with primary liver carcinoma and hepatitis B virus infection. Sequenced material: peripheral blood. Here the CDR3 is given as CASSKRTPNRAYEQYF. The nucleotide sequence is TGTGCCAGCAGCAAAAGGACTCCAAATAGGGCCTACGAGCAGTACTTC.